This entry concerns a single T cell receptor (beta chain). This clone was seen only once. What this receptor recognizes is not known. The input lacks base qualities; no much larger clone sits a single base away. The data are from a study of blood T cell repertoires in COVID-19 (dated by TCRdb to about 2020). Regarding the complete study: The collaborator samples originated in the United States, Italy and Spain and spanned the acute and convalescent phases of COVID-19. The material from the prospective study consisted of cDNA or gDNA derived from T cells, B-cell-depleted T cells, or PBMCs. The dataset comprised deeply sampled blood TCRbeta repertoires from subjects exposed to, actively infected with, or recovered from COVID-19. A de-identified subject ID, COVID-19 status, age in years and sex were almost always included in the sample metadata. A freely available public database, intended as a resource for researchers studying the immune response to SARS-CoV-2, is where the repertoires were released. Where HLA class I and class II types were available, the types were taken from metadata supplied by the sample provider, not from assay-based typing. The samples were drawn from two sources: the first 160 participants of the ongoing ImmuneRACE study, and approximately 1,300 subjects contributed by 6 global collaborators.

General conclusions and limits of the study: How much clinical and demographic metadata was included differed by source and by participant, and the metadata was provided uncurated.

In the prospective study, participants were roughly 18 to 95 years old, resided in fewer than 25 geographic areas of the United States, and were enrolled through a virtual design. Cohort assignment in the prospective study relied on participant-reported clinical history from a screening survey and a study questionnaire. Recovered participants in ImmuneRACE Cohort 3 were defined by two consecutive negative NP/OP PCR tests, clearance by a healthcare professional, or resolution of symptoms. In the prospective study, whole blood, serum and a nasopharyngeal or oropharyngeal swab were collected from each participant by mobile phlebotomists. Participants in the prospective study had the option to provide additional blood draws and questionnaires over a 2-month period. Prospective study blood samples were shipped either frozen or at room temperature before DNA extraction. CDR1 ENHRY and CDR2 SYGVKD are derived from the germline V gene. The CDR3 has 16 amino acids, counting the end cysteine and phenylalanine. Here the CDR3 DNA is all that survives: 48 bases in frame from base 1. V is trimmed back by 6 bases and J by 4 bases, and the junction contains 10 bases that no gene match accounts for.

TCRbeta CDR3 regions were amplified from genomic DNA using the immunoSEQ Assay, a bias-controlled multiplex PCR. From the authors' description of their analysis: Nucleated cell counts per sample were estimated from amplification of reference gene primers within the assay. Sequence reads were collapsed and filtered to measure the absolute abundance of every unique TCRbeta CDR3 rearrangement. Productive Simpson clonality was computed per sample as the square root of Simpson's diversity index over productive rearrangements. TCRdb holds this immuneACCESS table with in-frame rearrangements only. Some clones are missing; in checked studies, unresolved V genes explain under half, and the rest has no known cause. The DNA was the basis for D and trimming; V, J and clone size are from that table. This sample has more than 60,000 clones in its table, and roughly 91% of those were observed once. The ten largest clones add up to roughly a tenth of the sample.

This chain joins TRBV10-3 to TRBJ2-3, with 10 middle bases fitting TRBD1. The source of this sequence is a woman aged 40 to 50 who had recovered from COVID-19. Source material: PBMCs or T cells enriched from blood (not recorded which). The nucleotide sequence is given as TGTGCCATCAGGAATCCGGGACAGGGGAATGCAGATACGCAGTATTTT. It translates as CAIRNPGQGNADTQYF.